This T cell receptor beta chain was recovered during a study of CD8 T cells in ankylosing spondylitis (dated by TCRdb to the late 2010s). About the investigation overall: T cell receptor beta repertoires were profiled in healthy donors and ankylosing spondylitis patients so that disease-linked TCR variants could be found. The whole study cohort included roughly 110 healthy donors and around 24 ankylosing spondylitis patients. Peripheral blood was sampled, and synovial fluid was additionally collected from ankylosing spondylitis patients.

Reading the germline V gene gives CDR1 MDHEN and CDR2 SYDVKM. Including cysteine and phenylalanine, the CDR3 has 19 amino acids. The only DNA kept is the CDR3, 57 bases in frame from the first base. Clipping removes 0 bases from V and 0 bases from J, with 8 as the unmatched junction base count. This clonotype came up many times. Its cognate antigen has yet to be identified. Base qualities were left out, and no much larger clone turns up one base away. Sequencer: Illumina HiSeq 2500. TCR beta libraries were prepared by quantitative 5'-RACE with molecular barcodes. The original methods were these. A new computational method based on a probabilistic model of VDJ rearrangement was used to identify disease-linked TCR variants. TCRdb reran the public reads through fastp at Q25 and MiXCR, keeping productive beta chains. A single entry per CDR3 protein holds the most common genes and DNA from its merged rows. These V and J calls originate from TCRdb's pipeline instead of the authors' own analysis. This sample comprises some 29,000 distinct CDR3 sequences, roughly 7.9% of them detected only once. In total, the top ten clones hold roughly 10% of the sample.

Overall study outcomes, separate from this receptor: The disease-linked clones showed a CD8+ phenotype and occurred at relatively low frequencies in peripheral blood. The disease-linked clones were reported as significantly enriched in matched synovial fluid samples from ankylosing spondylitis patients. Blood from ankylosing spondylitis patients appeared to be characterized by a TCR beta motif composed of roughly eight highly homologous amino acid variants. Some motif variants were previously reported in synovial fluid and blood of reactive arthritis patients, suggesting common disease-initiation mechanisms.

The sequence is built from TRBV28 and TRBJ2-3; 11 nucleotides in the junction match TRBD2. The sequencing input was blood, either unsorted or a sorted T cell fraction (not recorded which). The sequence derives from a male donor with ankylosing spondylitis or in good health (not recorded which). The CDR3: CASSLWSLAGGLSTDTQYF. The sequenced DNA is TGTGCCAGCAGTTTATGGTCCCTAGCGGGAGGCCTTAGCACAGATACGCAGTATTTT.